The rows below give T cell receptor beta chains drawn from one sample of a study of shared clonotypes between healthy human individuals. Method: immunoSEQ multiplex PCR; TCRdb's copy keeps in-frame clones and lacks some. This table has fewer than 3 million clones, approximately 90% appearing once. The specimen sequenced was naive CD4+ T cells from PBMCs. These TCRs come from a man in his late teens or twenties in good health. Some clones in this sample may be carry-over from other donors' samples. The CDR3 runs from the conserved cysteine through the conserved F or W. A D gene is named only where the DNA matches it firmly. Part of the rows lack a size; the others show once, few, many or a class for expanded clones.

j_call v_call clone_size d_call cdr3_length cdr3_nt cdr3_aa
TRBJ2-7 TRBV11-3 NA TRBD1 15 TGTGCCAGCAGCTTAGCTGGGACAGGGAGCTACGAGCAGTACTTC CASSLAGTGSYEQYF
TRBJ2-7 TRBV5-4 NA NA 13 TGTGCCAGCAGCCGGGCGGAGACCTACGAGCAGTACTTC CASSRAETYEQYF
TRBJ2-4 TRBV19 NA TRBD1 16 TGTGCCAGTAGTAACCTACAGGGGGCGAGTAGATACATTCAGTACTTC CASSNLQGASRYIQYF
TRBJ2-7 TRBV5-1 NA NA 14 TGCGCCAGCAGCTTGGGGCCGAGCTCCTACGAGCAGTACTTC CASSLGPSSYEQYF
TRBJ2-7 TRBV6-1 NA NA 11 TGTGCCAGCACCCTCTGGGACGAGCAGTACTTC CASTLWDEQYF
TRBJ2-1 TRBV6-7 NA NA 17 TGTGCCAGCAGTTACCGCGAACGGAATAGGTCCTACAATGAGCAGTTCTTC CASSYRERNRSYNEQFF
TRBJ2-1 TRBV5-1 NA NA 15 TGCGCCAGCAGCCAAGGGACTCGCCTATACAATGAGCAGTTCTTC CASSQGTRLYNEQFF
TRBJ2-5 TRBV7-9 NA TRBD1 15 TGTGCCAGCAGCCCCCCAGGGACAGGCCAAGAGACCCAGTACTTC CASSPPGTGQETQYF
TRBJ2-1 TRBV4-1 NA NA 15 TGCGCCAGCAGCCAAGAGGTACAGACCTACAATGAGCAGTTCTTC CASSQEVQTYNEQFF
TRBJ2-5 TRBV7-9 once TRBD1 15 TGTGCCAGCAGCTTAGGACAGGGGGTAAAAGAGACCCAGTACTTC CASSLGQGVKETQYF
TRBJ2-2 TRBV9 NA NA 16 TGTGCCAGCAGCGTAGTTCGGGACACCAACACCGGGGAGCTGTTTTTT CASSVVRDTNTGELFF
TRBJ1-1 TRBV4-2 NA NA 15 TGTGCCAGCAGCCACCACGAGGGAGGGAACACTGAAGCTTTCTTT CASSHHEGGNTEAFF
TRBJ2-5 TRBV5-6 once TRBD2 14 TGTGCCAGCAGCCCGGGGGGACGAGGAGAGACCCAGTACTTC CASSPGGRGETQYF
TRBJ2-5 TRBV7-2 NA TRBD2 14 TGTGCCAGCAGCACTCGGACTAGCTGGGAGACCCAGTACTTC CASSTRTSWETQYF
TRBJ2-6 TRBV27 NA TRBD1 18 TGTGCCAGCAGAAAACCGGGACAGGGGTCCTCTGGGGCCAACGTCCTGACTTTC CASRKPGQGSSGANVLTF
TRBJ2-1 TRBV5-1 NA NA 15 TGCGCCAGCAGTGAACGACGCAACTCCTACAATGAGCAGTTCTTC CASSERRNSYNEQFF
TRBJ2-2 TRBV4-3 NA TRBD2 19 TGCGCCAGCAGCCAAGAGACTAGCGGGAGGACACCTGACACCGGGGAGCTGTTTTTT CASSQETSGRTPDTGELFF
TRBJ1-5 TRBV28 NA NA 15 TGTGCCAGCAGTTTCGGTGACAGATACAATCAGCCCCAGCATTTT CASSFGDRYNQPQHF
TRBJ2-7 TRBV18 NA NA 15 TGTGCCAGCTCACCGTTCCCCGAGACCTCCTACGAGCAGTACTTC CASSPFPETSYEQYF
TRBJ2-7 TRBV7-8 once TRBD1 14 TGTGCCAGCAGCTCACAGGGGGTAAGAGGCGAGCAGTACTTC CASSSQGVRGEQYF
TRBJ1-1 TRBV28 NA NA 13 TGTGCCAGCAGATGGGGACAGAACACTGAAGCTTTCTTT CASRWGQNTEAFF
TRBJ1-5 TRBV6-5 NA NA 15 TGTGCCAGCAGTCACCGACAGAATAGCAATCAGCCCCAGCATTTT CASSHRQNSNQPQHF
TRBJ2-7 TRBV9 NA TRBD1 14 TGTGCCAGCAGCGCCCCCGGGACAGGGGGCGAGCAGTACTTC CASSAPGTGGEQYF
TRBJ2-3 TRBV19 once TRBD2 18 TGTGCCAGTAGTAAGGGCGGGAGGGCCTCGAACTTATTAGATACGCAGTATTTT CASSKGGRASNLLDTQYF
TRBJ2-1 TRBV16 NA TRBD2 18 TGTGCCAGCAGCCAACGAACGCTAGGGACTAGCGATTACAATGAGCAGTTCTTC CASSQRTLGTSDYNEQFF
TRBJ2-3 TRBV7-3 once TRBD2 14 TGTGCCAGCTCTCCTAGCGGGAACACAGATACGCAGTATTTT CASSPSGNTDTQYF
TRBJ2-3 TRBV2 NA TRBD2 13 TGTGCCACTCGGGAGGGCGGCACAGATACGCAGTATTTT CATREGGTDTQYF
TRBJ2-3 TRBV7-2 NA TRBD2 16 TGTGCCAGCAGCTTAGGGGCGGGAGGAGGCACAGATACGCAGTATTTT CASSLGAGGGTDTQYF
TRBJ2-7 TRBV6-1 NA TRBD2 15 TGTGCCAGCAGGCTACTAGCGGGAGGGTCACCCGAGCAGTACTTC CASRLLAGGSPEQYF
TRBJ2-7 TRBV7-2 NA NA 15 TGTGCCAGCAGCCTTGTCGGGATACCAGTCTACGAGCAGTACTTC CASSLVGIPVYEQYF
TRBJ2-7 TRBV5-4 NA NA 13 TGTGCCAGCAGCTTGGATGAAGGAGGCAGTCAGTACTTC CASSLDEGGSQYF
TRBJ1-1 TRBV27 once NA 13 TGTGCCAGCAGCGACAGACCGGCCACTGAAGCTTTCTTT CASSDRPATEAFF
TRBJ2-7 TRBV4-1 NA NA 16 TGCGCCAGCAGCCAAGATAGGTTGACTAGGGGCTACGAGCAGTACTTC CASSQDRLTRGYEQYF
TRBJ2-7 TRBV11-2 NA TRBD1 16 TGTGCCAGCAGCGCCTTGGACAGGGGCGTGGATAACGAGCAGTACTTC CASSALDRGVDNEQYF
TRBJ1-1 TRBV12-5 NA NA 17 TGTGCTAGTGGTTTGCTAACCTTCGTCAGGGATAGACTTGAAGCTTTCTTT CASGLLTFVRDRLEAFF
TRBJ1-5 TRBV28 NA NA 12 TGTGCCAGCAGTTTGCGCCTAGGGCCCCAGCATTTT CASSLRLGPQHF
TRBJ2-6 TRBV10-3 NA NA 17 TGTGCCATCACCGACAGGCCTCCTCTCTCTGGGGCCAACGTCCTGACTTTC CAITDRPPLSGANVLTF
TRBJ2-5 TRBV5-1 NA NA 16 TGCGCCAGCAGCACGTCCCCCGGGGATCTAGGAGAGACCCAGTACTTC CASSTSPGDLGETQYF
TRBJ1-1 TRBV5-1 NA NA 13 TGCGCCAGCAGGAGAGGGCGGAACACTGAAGCTTTCTTT CASRRGRNTEAFF
TRBJ1-1 TRBV19 NA NA 14 TGTGCCAGTAGTATAGGGATCGACAACACTGAAGCTTTCTTT CASSIGIDNTEAFF
TRBJ1-2 TRBV28 NA NA 14 TGTGCCAGCAGTTACTGGCAACAGGGTACGGGCTACACCTTC CASSYWQQGTGYTF
TRBJ1-3 TRBV28 NA NA 15 TGTGCCAGCAGTTCTAACCCAGGGTCTGGAAACACCATATATTTT CASSSNPGSGNTIYF
TRBJ2-5 TRBV5-4 NA NA 14 TGTGCCAGCAGCCCGGAGGCAGCTCAAGAGACCCAGTACTTC CASSPEAAQETQYF
TRBJ2-2 TRBV5-8 NA TRBD1 17 TGTGCCAGCAGCGACCGACGGACAGGCGGTGACACCGGGGAGCTGTTTTTT CASSDRRTGGDTGELFF
TRBJ2-1 TRBV13 NA NA 19 TGTGCCAGCACCACTGGGCCGGGCCGCCACCACGAGTCCTACAATGAGCAGTTCTTC CASTTGPGRHHESYNEQFF
TRBJ2-7 TRBV29-1 NA NA 13 TGCAGCGTTGATATCGGGCAGGGTGAAGAGCAGTACTTC CSVDIGQGEEQYF
TRBJ2-3 TRBV28 NA NA 15 TGTGCCAGCAGGCGAACAGGACAAAACACAGATACGCAGTATTTT CASRRTGQNTDTQYF